One sample yielded the 2 T cell receptor beta chains listed below, sequenced in a study of cytomegalovirus exposure and HLA in healthy donors. PCR amplification relied on 60 Vbeta primers (plus 13 Jbeta primers). Libraries were prepared by immunoSEQ multiplex PCR; TCRdb keeps only in-frame clonotypes and omits some of them. The sample has about 30,000 clones. The sample taken for sequencing was PBMCs. Every receptor here comes from a female donor in good health and CMV-seronegative.

The chain links TRBV2 to TRBJ1-2, with D tentatively TRBD1 (6 bases). Germline V CDR1 and CDR2: SNHLY, FYNNEI. There are 11 residues in the CDR3. V was trimmed by 4 bases and J by 13 bases, leaving 13 bases between them. CDR3 sequence (DNA): TGTGCCAGCAGTGTCGCAGGGGAGGGCACCTTC. Its protein is CASSVAGEGTF.

The rearrangement uses TRBV2 and TRBJ1-6; TRBD1 might be the D (6 bases). Per germline, CDR1 SNHLY and CDR2 FYNNEI. CDR3 length equals 16 residues. Trimming shortened V by 6 bases and J by 7 bases, and 19 bases separated the two germline ends. The CDR3 DNA is TGTGCCAGCAGCAAAAAGGGGGGGGAGGCGAATTCACCCCTCCACTTT. Its translation: CASSKKGGEANSPLHF.